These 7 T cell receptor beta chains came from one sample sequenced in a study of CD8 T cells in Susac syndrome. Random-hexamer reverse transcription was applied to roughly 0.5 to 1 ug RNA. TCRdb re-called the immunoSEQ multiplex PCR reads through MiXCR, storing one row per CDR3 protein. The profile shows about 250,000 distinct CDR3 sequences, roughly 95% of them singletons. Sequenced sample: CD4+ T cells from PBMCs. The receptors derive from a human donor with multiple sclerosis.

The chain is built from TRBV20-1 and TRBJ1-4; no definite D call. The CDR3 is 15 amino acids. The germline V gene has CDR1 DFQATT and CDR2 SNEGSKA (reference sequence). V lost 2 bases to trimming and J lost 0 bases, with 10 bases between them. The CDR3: CSARPLSATNEKLFF. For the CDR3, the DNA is TGCAGTGCTAGACCACTAAGCGCAACTAATGAAAAACTGTTTTTT.

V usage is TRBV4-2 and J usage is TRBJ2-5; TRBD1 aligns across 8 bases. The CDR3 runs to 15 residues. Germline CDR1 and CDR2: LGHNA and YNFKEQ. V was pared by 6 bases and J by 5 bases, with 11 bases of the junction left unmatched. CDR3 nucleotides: TGTGCCAGCAGTCCGTTCTCAGGGGGCGGGGAGACCCAGTACTTC. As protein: CASSPFSGGGETQYF.

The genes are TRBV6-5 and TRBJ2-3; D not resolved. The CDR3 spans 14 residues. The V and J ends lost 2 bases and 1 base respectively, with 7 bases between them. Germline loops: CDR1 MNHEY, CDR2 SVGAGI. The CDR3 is CASSYGSGTDTQYF. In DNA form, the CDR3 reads TGTGCCAGCAGTTACGGTTCAGGCACAGATACGCAGTATTTT.

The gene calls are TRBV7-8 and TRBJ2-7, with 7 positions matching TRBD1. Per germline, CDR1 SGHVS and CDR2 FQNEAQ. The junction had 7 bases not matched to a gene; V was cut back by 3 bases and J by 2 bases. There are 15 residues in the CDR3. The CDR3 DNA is TGTGCCAGCAGCTTGAGGGCCGGGACAGCCTACGAGCAGTACTTC. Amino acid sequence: CASSLRAGTAYEQYF.

For the CDR3, the DNA is TGTGCCAGCAGTCCAGGACTAGCGGGGGAGCGAGAGACCCAGTACTTC. It specifies CASSPGLAGERETQYF. The rearrangement uses TRBV12-3 or TRBV12-4 and TRBJ2-5, with 13 bases identical to TRBD2. V lost 5 bases, J lost 4 bases, and 7 bases stayed unmatched. The CDR3 runs 16 residues.

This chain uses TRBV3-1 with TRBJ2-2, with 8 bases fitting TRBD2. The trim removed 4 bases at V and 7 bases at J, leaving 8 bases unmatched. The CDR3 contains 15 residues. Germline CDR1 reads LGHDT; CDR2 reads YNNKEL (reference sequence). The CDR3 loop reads CASSRPGTSNGELFF. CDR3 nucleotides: TGTGCCAGCAGCCGCCCCGGGACTAGTAACGGGGAGCTGTTTTTT.

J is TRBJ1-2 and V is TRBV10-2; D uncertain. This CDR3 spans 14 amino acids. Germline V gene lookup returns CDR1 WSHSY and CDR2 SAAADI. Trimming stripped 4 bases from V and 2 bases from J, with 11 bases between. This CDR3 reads CASSADRNNYGYTF. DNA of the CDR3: TGCGCCAGCAGTGCAGACCGAAACAACTATGGCTACACCTTC.